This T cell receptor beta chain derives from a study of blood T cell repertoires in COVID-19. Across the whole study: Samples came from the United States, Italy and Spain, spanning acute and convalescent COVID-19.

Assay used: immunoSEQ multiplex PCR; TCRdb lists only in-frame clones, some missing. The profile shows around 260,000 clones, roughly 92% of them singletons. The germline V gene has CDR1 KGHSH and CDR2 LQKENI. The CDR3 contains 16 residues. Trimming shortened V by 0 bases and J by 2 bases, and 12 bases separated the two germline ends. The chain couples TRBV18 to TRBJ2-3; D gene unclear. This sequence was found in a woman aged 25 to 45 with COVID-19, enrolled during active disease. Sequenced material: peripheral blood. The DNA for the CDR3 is TGTGCCAGCTCACCACCACCGGTCCTAAACACAGATACGCAGTATTTT. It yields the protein CASSPPPVLNTDTQYF.